Each of the 2 T cell receptor beta chains below was sequenced from the same sample in a study of T cells in localized non-small cell lung cancer (dated by TCRdb to 2018 to 2020). The library came from the immunoSEQ multiplex PCR assay. As stored in TCRdb, this immuneACCESS dataset retains in-frame rearrangements with V and J assigned. A fraction of the clones does not appear; measured against another copy, unresolved V genes explain less than half of the discrepancy, and the remainder lacks a known reason. This sample holds tens of thousands of clones; around nine tenths were observed only once. The ten largest clonotypes hold approximately 12% of the sample. Sequenced material: peripheral blood, taken before any cancer treatment. Receptors were obtained from a male donor at least 60 years old with stage I lung adenocarcinoma.

This clone has only one observation. The J gene is TRBJ2-3, the V gene TRBV5-1; tentative D call: TRBD2 (6 bases). Trimming stripped 0 bases from V and 0 bases from J, with 11 bases between. The CDR3 is 16 amino acids. The germline V gene has CDR1 SGHRS and CDR2 YFSETQ. The CDR3 bases are TGCGCCAGCAGCTTGGAGGGTGGGGGGAGCACAGATACGCAGTATTTT. Its translation: CASSLEGGGSTDTQYF.

The chain joins TRBV7-9 to TRBJ2-7, with 8 bases that match TRBD2. CDR1 and CDR2 (germline): SEHNR, FQNEAQ (reference sequence). This CDR3 is built from 13 residues. V shed 2 bases, J shed 7 bases, and the junction held 4 bases outside the gene matches. This CDR3 reads CASSLLAGGEQYF. Written as DNA, the CDR3 is TGTGCCAGCAGCTTACTCGCGGGGGGTGAGCAGTACTTC.